These 2 T cell receptor beta chains were sequenced from one sample in a study of CD8+ T cells in alopecia areata. Treatment: oral pan-JAK inhibitor, 5-10 mg twice daily. RNA was isolated and reverse transcribed to cDNA, the sequencing template. Some clones are missing from TCRdb's copy, which holds only in-frame ones; the method was immunoSEQ multiplex PCR. The sample has about 210,000 clones, around 65% seen once. The source material was CD4+ T cells sorted from blood, sampled between weeks 43 and 45, from a patient treated with tofacitinib. These receptors were taken from a human donor with alopecia areata.

This sequence joins TRBV18 and TRBJ2-7; 9 nucleotides line up with TRBD1. The CDR3 loop spans 15 amino acids. J gave up 2 bases and V 6 bases, and 8 bases lay outside the gene matches. Germline loops: CDR1 KGHSH, CDR2 LQKENI. CDR3 in amino acids: CASSVVTGGAYEQYF. The CDR3 nucleotides are TGTGCCAGCTCCGTCGTAACAGGGGGCGCCTACGAGCAGTACTTC.

DNA of the CDR3: TGTGCCAGCAACCCGAGGTTGGGCAGGGGTCCCGACGATGAAAAACTGTTTTTT. It encodes CASNPRLGRGPDDEKLFF. The rearrangement uses TRBV7-3 and TRBJ1-4, with D maybe TRBD1 (6 bases). The CDR3 extends over 18 amino acids. Trimming removed 7 bases at V and 6 bases at J, with 27 bases between. Per the germline V gene, CDR1 is SGHTA and CDR2 is FQGTGA. Based on the CDR3 plus reference TRBV7-3 and TRBJ1-4, the full variable domain is GAGVSQTPSNKVTEKGKYVELRCDPISGHTALYWYRQSLGQGPEFLIYFQGTGAADDSGLPNDRFFAVRPEGSVSTLKIQRTERGDSAVYLCASNPRLGRGPDDEKLFFGSGTQLSVL.